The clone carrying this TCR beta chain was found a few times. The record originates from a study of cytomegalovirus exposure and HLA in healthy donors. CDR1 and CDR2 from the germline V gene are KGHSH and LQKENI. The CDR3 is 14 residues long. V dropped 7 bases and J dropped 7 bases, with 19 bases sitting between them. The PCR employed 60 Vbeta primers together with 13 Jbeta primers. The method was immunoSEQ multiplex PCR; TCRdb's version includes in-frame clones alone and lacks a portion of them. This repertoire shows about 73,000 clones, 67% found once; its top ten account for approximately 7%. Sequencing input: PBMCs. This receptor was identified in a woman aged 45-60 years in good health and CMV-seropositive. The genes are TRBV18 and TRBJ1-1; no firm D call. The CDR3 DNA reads TGTGCCAGCTGCGAGTCCCGGACTTACCTTGAAGCTTTCTTT. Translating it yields CASCESRTYLEAFF.